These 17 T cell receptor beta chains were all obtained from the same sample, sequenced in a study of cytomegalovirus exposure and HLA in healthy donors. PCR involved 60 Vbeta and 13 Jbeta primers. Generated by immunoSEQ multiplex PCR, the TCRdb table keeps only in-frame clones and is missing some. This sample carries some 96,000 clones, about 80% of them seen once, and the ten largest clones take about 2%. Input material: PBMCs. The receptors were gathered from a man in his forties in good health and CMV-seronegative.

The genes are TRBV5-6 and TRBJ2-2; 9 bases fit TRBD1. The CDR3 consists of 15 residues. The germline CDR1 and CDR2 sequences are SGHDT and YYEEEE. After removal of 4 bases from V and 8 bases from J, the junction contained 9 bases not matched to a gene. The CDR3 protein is CASSQPGQGGGELFF. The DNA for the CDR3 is TGTGCCAGCAGCCAGCCGGGACAGGGCGGGGGGGAGCTGTTTTTT.

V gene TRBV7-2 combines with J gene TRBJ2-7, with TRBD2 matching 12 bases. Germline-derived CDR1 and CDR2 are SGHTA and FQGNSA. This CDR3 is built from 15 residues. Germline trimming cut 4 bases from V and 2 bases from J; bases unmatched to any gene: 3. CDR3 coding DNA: TGTGCCAGCAGCTCAGGACTAGCGGGAACCTACGAGCAGTACTTC. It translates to CASSSGLAGTYEQYF.

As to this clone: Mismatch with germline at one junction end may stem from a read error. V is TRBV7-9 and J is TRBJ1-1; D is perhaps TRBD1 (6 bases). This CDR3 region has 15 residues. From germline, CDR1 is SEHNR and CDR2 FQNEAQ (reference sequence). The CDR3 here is CSSILWGGRDTEAFF. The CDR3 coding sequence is TGTTCCAGTATCCTGTGGGGGGGGCGCGACACTGAAGCTTTCTTT.

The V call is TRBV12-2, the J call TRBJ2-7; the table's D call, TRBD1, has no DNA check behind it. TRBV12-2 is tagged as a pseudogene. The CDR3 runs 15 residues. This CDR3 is CASRLVRGLPLSQYF. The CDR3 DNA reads TGTGCAAGTCGCTTAGTAAGGGGGCTCCCTCTTAGTCAGTACTTC.

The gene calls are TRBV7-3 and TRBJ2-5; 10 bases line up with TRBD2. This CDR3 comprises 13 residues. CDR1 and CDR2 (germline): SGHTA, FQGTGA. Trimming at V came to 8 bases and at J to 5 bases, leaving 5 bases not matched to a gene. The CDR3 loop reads CASGAGGRETQYF. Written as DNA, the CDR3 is TGTGCCAGCGGAGCGGGGGGGCGTGAGACCCAGTACTTC.

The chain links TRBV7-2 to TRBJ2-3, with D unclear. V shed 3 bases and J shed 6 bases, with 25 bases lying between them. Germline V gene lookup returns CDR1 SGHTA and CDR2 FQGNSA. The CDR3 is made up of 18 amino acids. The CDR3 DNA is TGTGCCAGCAGCTTCAGTGGTTCGAGCGTCCAGTCGGGTGATACGCAGTATTTT. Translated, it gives CASSFSGSSVQSGDTQYF.

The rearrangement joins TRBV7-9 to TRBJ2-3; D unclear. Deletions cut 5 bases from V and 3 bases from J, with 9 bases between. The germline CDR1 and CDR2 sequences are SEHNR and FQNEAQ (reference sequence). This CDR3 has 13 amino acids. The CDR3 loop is CASSPRHTDTQYF. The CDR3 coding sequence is TGTGCCAGCAGCCCTCGACATACAGATACGCAGTATTTT. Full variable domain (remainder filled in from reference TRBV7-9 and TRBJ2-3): DTGVSQNPRHKITKRGQNVTFRCDPISEHNRLYWYRQTLGQGPEFLTYFQNEAQLEKSRLLSDRFSAERPKGSFSTLEIQRTEQGDSAMYLCASSPRHTDTQYFGPGTRLTVL.

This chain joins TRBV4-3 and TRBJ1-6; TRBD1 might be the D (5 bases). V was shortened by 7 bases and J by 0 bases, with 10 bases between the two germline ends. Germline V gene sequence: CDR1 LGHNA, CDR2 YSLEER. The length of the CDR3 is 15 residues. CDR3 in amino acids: CASNRKSSYNSPLHF. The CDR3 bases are TGCGCCAGCAACAGGAAGAGCTCCTATAATTCACCCCTCCACTTT.

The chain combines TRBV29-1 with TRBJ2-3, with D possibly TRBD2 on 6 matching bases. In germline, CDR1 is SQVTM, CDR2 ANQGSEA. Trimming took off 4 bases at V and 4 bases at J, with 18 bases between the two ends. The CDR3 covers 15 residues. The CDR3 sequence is CSVVDAGGVADTQYF. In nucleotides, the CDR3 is TGCAGCGTTGTCGACGCGGGCGGGGTGGCAGATACGCAGTATTTT.

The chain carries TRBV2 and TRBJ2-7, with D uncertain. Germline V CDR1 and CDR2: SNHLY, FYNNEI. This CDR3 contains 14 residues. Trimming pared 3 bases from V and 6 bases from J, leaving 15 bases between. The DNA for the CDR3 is TGTGCCAGCAGTGAGTTTGCGGCTCCGGGCGAGCAGTACTTC. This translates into CASSEFAAPGEQYF. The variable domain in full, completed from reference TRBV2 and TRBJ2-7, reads EPEVTQTPSHQVTQMGQEVILRCVPISNHLYFYWYRQILGQKVEFLVSFYNNEISEKSEIFDDQFSVERPDGSNFTLKIRSTKLEDSAMYFCASSEFAAPGEQYFGPGTRLTVT.

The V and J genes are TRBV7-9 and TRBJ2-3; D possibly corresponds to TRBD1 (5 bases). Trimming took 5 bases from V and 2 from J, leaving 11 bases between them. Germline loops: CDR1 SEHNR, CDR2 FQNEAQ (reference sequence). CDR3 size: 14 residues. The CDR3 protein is CASSPTANTDTQYF. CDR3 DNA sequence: TGTGCCAGCAGCCCGACAGCAAACACAGATACGCAGTATTTT. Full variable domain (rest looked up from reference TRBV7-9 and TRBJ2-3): DTGVSQNPRHKITKRGQNVTFRCDPISEHNRLYWYRQTLGQGPEFLTYFQNEAQLEKSRLLSDRFSAERPKGSFSTLEIQRTEQGDSAMYLCASSPTANTDTQYFGPGTRLTVL.

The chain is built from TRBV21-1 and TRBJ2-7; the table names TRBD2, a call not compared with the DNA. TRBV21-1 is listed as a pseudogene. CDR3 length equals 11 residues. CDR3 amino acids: CASSLSYEQYF. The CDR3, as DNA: TGTGCCAGCAGCCTCTCCTACGAGCAGTACTTC.

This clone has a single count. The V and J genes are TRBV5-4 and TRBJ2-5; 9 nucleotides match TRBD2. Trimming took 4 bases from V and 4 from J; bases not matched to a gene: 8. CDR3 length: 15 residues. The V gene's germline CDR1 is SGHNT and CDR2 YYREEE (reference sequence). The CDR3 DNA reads TGTGCCAGCAGCAGCGGCGCGGGGGGGAGAGAGACCCAGTACTTC. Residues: CASSSGAGGRETQYF. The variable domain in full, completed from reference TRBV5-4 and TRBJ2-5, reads ETGVTQSPTHLIKTRGQQVTLRCSSQSGHNTVSWYQQALGQGPQFIFQYYREEENGRGNFPPRFSGLQFPNYSSELNVNALELDDSALYLCASSSGAGGRETQYFGPGTRLLVL.

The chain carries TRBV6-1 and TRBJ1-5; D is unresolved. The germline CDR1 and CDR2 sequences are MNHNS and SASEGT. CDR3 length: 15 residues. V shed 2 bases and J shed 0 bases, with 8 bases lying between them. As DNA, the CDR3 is TGTGCCAGCAGTGAACAGGCGACTAGCAATCAGCCCCAGCATTTT. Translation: CASSEQATSNQPQHF.

CDR3 in amino acids: CASSPAGSEQYF. The CDR3 bases are TGTGCCAGTAGCCCAGCGGGGTCCGAGCAGTACTTC. The gene calls are TRBV19 and TRBJ2-5; 7 positions agree with TRBD2. The DNA end is a closer match to TRBJ2-7, so the J assignment may be wrong. The CDR3 is 12 amino acids. Germline CDR1 is LNHDA and CDR2 is SQIVND (reference sequence).

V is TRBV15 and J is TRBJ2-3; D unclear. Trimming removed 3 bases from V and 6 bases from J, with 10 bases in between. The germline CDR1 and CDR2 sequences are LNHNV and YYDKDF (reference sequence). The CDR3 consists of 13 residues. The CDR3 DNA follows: TGTGCCACCAGCAGTACCCCCGGGGATACGCAGTATTTT. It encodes CATSSTPGDTQYF.

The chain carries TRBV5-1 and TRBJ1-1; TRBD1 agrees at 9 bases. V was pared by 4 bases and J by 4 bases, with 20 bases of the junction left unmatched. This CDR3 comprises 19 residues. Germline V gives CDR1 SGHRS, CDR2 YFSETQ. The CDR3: CASSRVLGQGEVLTTEAFF. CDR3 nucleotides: TGCGCCAGCAGCCGGGTGTTGGGACAGGGAGAGGTACTGACCACTGAAGCTTTCTTT.